Each of the 27 T cell receptor beta chains below was sequenced from the same sample in a study of neurological immune-mediated disorders. The time point denotes: longitudinal time-point 3. TCRdb independently ran MiXCR on the 5' RACE reads; one entry per CDR3 protein. The table has around 97,000 distinct CDR3 sequences, less than 14% seen once. Sequenced material: PBMCs. The receptors come from a female donor with HTLV-1-associated myelopathy (HAM/TSP).

This clonotype has only a few counts. The rearrangement joins TRBV28 to TRBJ2-7; D call uncertain. CDR1 MDHEN and CDR2 SYDVKM come from the germline V gene. V shed 8 bases and J shed 0 bases, with 14 bases lying between them. The CDR3 is made up of 14 amino acids. The CDR3 loop is CASLGKSTSYEQYF. CDR3 coding DNA: TGTGCCAGCTTGGGGAAATCCACCTCCTACGAGCAGTACTTC.

This clonotype was seen repeatedly, ten times or more. The rearrangement joins TRBV7-3 to TRBJ1-1; 7 bases map to TRBD1. Germline CDR1 and CDR2: SGHTA and FQGTGA. The CDR3 covers 15 residues. The V segment lost 0 bases and the J segment 1 base; nucleotides outside the gene matches: 2. In DNA, the CDR3 is TGTGCCAGCAGCTTAACCGGACAGGCGAACACTGAAGCTTTCTTT. This codes for CASSLTGQANTEAFF.

The chain is built from TRBV27 and TRBJ1-1, with 7 bases aligning to TRBD1. V lost 4 bases, J lost 1 base, and 12 bases stayed unmatched. The CDR3 contains 17 residues. Germline CDR1 and CDR2: MNHEY and SMNVEV (reference sequence). The CDR3 sequence is CASSSAGPGTANTEAFF. The CDR3 bases are TGTGCCAGCAGTTCCGCCGGTCCCGGGACAGCGAACACTGAAGCTTTCTTT.

About this clonotype: A much larger clone sits a single nucleotide away, making a read error possible. This chain uses TRBV10-3 with TRBJ2-7; D could derive from TRBD1 or TRBD2 (5 bases each). Germline CDR1 ENHRY, CDR2 SYGVKD. This CDR3 has 16 amino acids. The V and J ends lost 7 bases and 5 bases respectively, with 24 bases between them. The CDR3 loop is CAIIDPTGTGRDEQYF. In DNA, the CDR3 is TGTGCCATCATTGACCCCACCGGGACGGGCCGTGACGAGCAGTACTTC.

This clonotype was recorded at least ten times. The chain couples TRBV20-1 to TRBJ1-5, with a tentative D call TRBD1 (6 bases). Germline CDR1 is DFQATT and CDR2 is SNEGSKA (reference sequence). V dropped 3 bases and J dropped 0 bases, with 12 bases sitting between them. CDR3 size: 15 residues. The CDR3 DNA sequence: TGCAGTGCTAGCGCCCGGGACATTAGCAATCAGCCCCAGCATTTT. It specifies CSASARDISNQPQHF.

This clonotype has just a few counts. The V and J genes are TRBV6-5 and TRBJ2-1; tentative D call: TRBD2 (7 bases). The ends were cut back, 7 bases at V and 7 bases at J, with 14 bases in the middle. The CDR3 runs 13 residues. Germline loops: CDR1 MNHEY, CDR2 SVGAGI. DNA of the CDR3: TGTGCCAGCAATAGGGGGGGGCGGAATGAGCAGTTCTTC. Translating it yields CASNRGGRNEQFF.

This clonotype was counted many times. V and J are TRBV5-1 and TRBJ2-3; TRBD2 matches 12 bases. This CDR3 comprises 16 residues. Germline values: CDR1 SGHRS, CDR2 YFSETQ. With 1 base clipped from V and 2 bases from J, the junction kept 2 bases outside the gene matches. In DNA form, the CDR3 reads TGCGCCAGCAGCTTGTGGACTAGCGGGAACACAGATACGCAGTATTTT. This encodes CASSLWTSGNTDTQYF.

This clonotype was picked up many times. J is TRBJ2-7 and V is TRBV5-1; 8 bases agree with TRBD1. Germline CDR1 is SGHRS and CDR2 is YFSETQ. This CDR3 contains 15 residues. Trimming took 5 bases from V and 4 from J; bases not matched to a gene: 11. The CDR3 is CASRAGTGVSYEQYF. CDR3 nucleotide sequence: TGCGCCAGCAGAGCCGGGACAGGTGTCTCTTACGAGCAGTACTTC.

This clonotype has a count of ten or more. The chain combines TRBV12-3 or TRBV12-4 with TRBJ2-4; D could derive from TRBD1 or TRBD2 (6 bases each). Trimming removed 4 bases from V and 2 bases from J, with 21 bases in between. The CDR3 extends over 18 amino acids. For the CDR3, the DNA is TGTGCCAGCAGTTGGGTTGTAGGGGGAGGCGGGCCCAAAAACATTCAGTACTTC. This sequence encodes CASSWVVGGGGPKNIQYF.

The CDR3 nucleotides read TGTGCCACCAGTGATCCCCTCATGGGGCAGTACTTC. This translates into CATSDPLMGQYF. The chain is built from TRBV24-1 and TRBJ2-7; D gene unclear. V gave up 3 bases and J gave up 9 bases, with 11 bases separating them. The CDR3 runs to 12 residues. The germline V gene encodes CDR1 KGHDR and CDR2 SFDVKD.

This clonotype was seen at least ten times. This chain's CDR3 is CASSPGLAGGTSTDTQYF. In nucleotides, the CDR3 is TGTGCCAGCAGCCCAGGACTAGCGGGGGGGACTAGCACAGATACGCAGTATTTT. The chain is built from TRBV5-4 and TRBJ2-3; 15 nucleotides line up with TRBD2. The CDR3 runs to 18 residues. With V trimmed by 4 bases and J by 0 bases, 6 bases remained unmatched. Germline V lookup: CDR1 SGHNT, CDR2 YYREEE (reference sequence).

This clonotype has a count of ten or more. The chain has TRBV7-2 and TRBJ2-7, with a tentative D call TRBD1 (8 bases). In germline, CDR1 is SGHTA, CDR2 FQGNSA. The CDR3 runs to 14 residues. Trimming pared 4 bases from V and 2 bases from J, leaving 12 bases between. The CDR3 sequence is CASSWGGQAYEQYF. The CDR3 nucleotides read TGTGCCAGCAGCTGGGGGGGACAGGCCTACGAGCAGTACTTC.

This clonotype occurred many times. The rearrangement links TRBV7-8 to TRBJ2-1; 11 nucleotides agree with TRBD2. Germline CDR1 reads SGHVS; CDR2 reads FQNEAQ. CDR3 length: 16 amino acids. Losses at the gene ends were 4 bases for V and 1 base for J; bases not matched to a gene: 3. CDR3 residues: CASSSRLAGSYNEQFF. The CDR3 region has the DNA TGTGCCAGCAGCTCAAGACTAGCGGGGTCCTACAATGAGCAGTTCTTC.

This clonotype was seen a few times. V usage is TRBV5-1 and J usage is TRBJ2-1; D gene uncertain. The V and J ends lost 4 bases and 8 bases respectively, with 13 bases between them. The CDR3 spans 13 residues. Per the germline V gene, CDR1 is SGHRS and CDR2 is YFSETQ. The CDR3: CASSPRHVDEQFF. In DNA, the CDR3 is TGCGCCAGCAGCCCGAGACATGTGGATGAGCAGTTCTTC.

Only a few counts were recorded for this clonotype. The J gene is TRBJ2-1, the V gene TRBV13; D perhaps matches TRBD2 (6 bases). Germline CDR1 PRHDT, CDR2 FYEKMQ (reference sequence). Trimming stripped 5 bases from V and 0 bases from J, with 14 bases between. CDR3 length equals 16 residues. CDR3 amino acids: CASSPLGGSSYNEQFF. CDR3 DNA: TGTGCCAGCAGCCCTCTGGGGGGAAGCTCCTACAATGAGCAGTTCTTC.

Ten or more counts support this clonotype. The gene calls are TRBV7-9 and TRBJ1-6; 9 nucleotides align to TRBD1. The germline V gene has CDR1 SEHNR and CDR2 FQNEAQ (reference sequence). The CDR3 has 15 amino acids. Trimming cost V 2 bases and J 7 bases; bases outside gene matches: 3. The CDR3 bases are TGTGCCAGCAGCTTAAGCGGACAGGGGAATTCACCCCTCCACTTT. Protein: CASSLSGQGNSPLHF.

This clonotype has ten or more counts. J is TRBJ1-5 and V is TRBV6-1; a weak D match, TRBD1 (6 bases). Germline CDR1 reads MNHNS; CDR2 reads SASEGT. Trimming pared 7 bases from V and 5 bases from J, leaving 15 bases between. The CDR3 runs to 14 residues. CDR3 in amino acids: CASNGQPGYQPQHF. CDR3 DNA sequence: TGTGCCAGCAACGGACAGCCGGGATATCAGCCCCAGCATTTT.

This clonotype was counted at least ten times. The rearrangement joins TRBV20-1 to TRBJ1-1; the D gene is possibly TRBD1 (6 bases). The CDR3 has 14 residues. The V and J ends lost 0 bases and 5 bases respectively, with 13 bases between them. Germline V gives CDR1 DFQATT, CDR2 SNEGSKA (reference sequence). The CDR3 region is CSARDSGVGTEAFF. In nucleotides, the CDR3 is TGCAGTGCTAGAGATTCAGGGGTTGGGACTGAAGCTTTCTTT.

V gene TRBV12-3 or TRBV12-4 combines with J gene TRBJ2-7; perhaps TRBD1 as D (5 bases). This CDR3 region has 13 residues. V was pared by 5 bases and J by 4 bases, with 12 bases between. The CDR3 DNA follows: TGTGCCAGCAGTCCACAACAGGTATACGAGCAGTACTTC. It specifies CASSPQQVYEQYF.

This clonotype was seen many times. The chain carries TRBV4-1 and TRBJ2-7; D is perhaps TRBD1 (6 bases). The CDR3 sequence is 14 residues long. The V gene's germline CDR1 is MGHRA and CDR2 YSYEKL. Trimming removed 4 bases at V and 2 bases at J, with 12 bases between. CDR3 residues: CASSPPGHPYEQYF. CDR3 bases: TGCGCCAGCAGCCCCCCGGGACACCCCTACGAGCAGTACTTC.

This clonotype was observed many times. The chain is built from TRBV20-1 and TRBJ2-1; 7 nucleotides line up with TRBD2. The CDR3 loop spans 13 amino acids. The junction had 3 bases not matched to a gene; V was cut back by 0 bases and J by 7 bases. Germline V gene sequence: CDR1 DFQATT, CDR2 SNEGSKA (reference sequence). CDR3 coding DNA: TGCAGTGCTAGAGAAGGGACTATAAATGAGCAGTTCTTC. Translating gives CSAREGTINEQFF.

This clonotype was seen repeatedly, ten times or more. J is TRBJ2-1 and V is TRBV20-1; no firm D call. Germline V CDR1 and CDR2: DFQATT, SNEGSKA (reference sequence). This CDR3 spans 10 amino acids. V lost 2 bases and J lost 8, with 4 bases in between. The CDR3 protein is CSARNDEQFF. The CDR3 DNA is TGCAGTGCTAGAAACGATGAGCAGTTCTTC.

The chain uses TRBV11-2 and TRBJ2-2; the D is unclear. The germline V gene has CDR1 SGHAT and CDR2 FQNNGV. The CDR3 has 14 residues. V shed 5 bases and J shed 8 bases, with 15 bases lying between them. The CDR3 region is CASSPGTMGGELFF. In DNA form, the CDR3 reads TGTGCCAGCAGCCCCGGCACAATGGGAGGGGAGCTGTTTTTT.

At least ten counts were recorded for this clonotype. J is TRBJ2-5 and V is TRBV7-9, with D perhaps assigned TRBD1 or TRBD2 (5 bases each). Trimming cost V 2 bases and J 1 base, with 11 bases left between them. The CDR3 sequence is 15 residues long. Germline V gene data show CDR1 as SEHNR and CDR2 as FQNEAQ (reference sequence). The CDR3, as DNA: TGTGCCAGCAGCTTAAATATTGGGACCCAAGAGACCCAGTACTTC. Protein: CASSLNIGTQETQYF.

This clonotype was counted many times. The chain couples TRBV5-1 to TRBJ2-2; TRBD2 might be the D (7 bases). Germline V gene data show CDR1 as SGHRS and CDR2 as YFSETQ. The CDR3 covers 15 residues. Trimming stripped 2 bases from V and 0 bases from J, with 8 bases between. This CDR3 reads CASSFGGPNTGELFF. CDR3 DNA: TGCGCCAGCAGCTTCGGGGGGCCGAACACCGGGGAGCTGTTTTTT.

Concerning this clonotype itself: A much more abundant neighbour one base away suggests this may be a read error. The chain combines TRBV7-2 with TRBJ2-7; D is unclear. V was cut by 1 base and J by 2 bases, with 12 bases left in between. CDR3 length: 15 amino acids. Germline loops: CDR1 SGHTA, CDR2 FQGNSA. This CDR3 is CASSLVPAQTYEQYF. CDR3 DNA: TGTGCCAGCAGCTTAGTTCCGGCACAAACCTACGAGCAGTACTTC.

At least ten counts were recorded for this clonotype. This chain uses TRBV20-1 with TRBJ2-7, with 8 bases matching TRBD1. The CDR3 covers 13 residues. Trimming cost V 5 bases and J 2 bases; bases outside gene matches: 5. Germline lookup yields CDR1 DFQATT and CDR2 SNEGSKA (reference sequence). CDR3 nucleotide sequence: TGCAGTGCTGTGGACAGGGCGACCTACGAGCAGTACTTC. Translating it yields CSAVDRATYEQYF.